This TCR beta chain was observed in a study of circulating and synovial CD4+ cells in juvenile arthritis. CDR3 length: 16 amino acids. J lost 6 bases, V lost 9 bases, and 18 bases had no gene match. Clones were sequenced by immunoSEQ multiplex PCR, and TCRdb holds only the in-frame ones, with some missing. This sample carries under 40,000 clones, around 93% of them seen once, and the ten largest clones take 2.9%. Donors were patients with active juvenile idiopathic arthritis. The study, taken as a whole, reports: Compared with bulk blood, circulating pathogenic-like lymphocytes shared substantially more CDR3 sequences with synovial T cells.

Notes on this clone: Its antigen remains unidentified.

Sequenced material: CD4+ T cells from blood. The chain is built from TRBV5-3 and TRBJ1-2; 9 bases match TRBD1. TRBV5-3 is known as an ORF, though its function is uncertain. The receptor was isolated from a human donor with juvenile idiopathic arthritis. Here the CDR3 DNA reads TGTGCCATCTCTCCGGGACAGGGTCAACCCAAAGATGGCTACACCTTC. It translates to CAISPGQGQPKDGYTF.